The 20 T cell receptor beta chains below all came from one sample that was sequenced in a study of cytomegalovirus exposure and HLA in healthy donors. The PCR had 60 Vbeta and 13 Jbeta primers. TCRdb keeps only in-frame clones here, not all; method: immunoSEQ multiplex PCR. This table holds about 120,000 clones, over 9.5% found once. The sequenced sample was PBMCs. The source of these receptors is a woman aged 18-35 years in good health and CMV-seropositive.

This clone was counted a few times. The genes are TRBV6-5 and TRBJ1-1; 7 bases map to TRBD1. Trimming removed 2 bases from V and 5 bases from J; junction bases left unmatched: 5. The CDR3 is 14 residues long. Germline V lookup: CDR1 MNHEY, CDR2 SVGAGI. The CDR3 DNA sequence: TGTGCCAGCAGTTACAGGGGGCCTGGGACTGAAGCTTTCTTT. It is translated as CASSYRGPGTEAFF.

This rearrangement joins TRBV19 to TRBJ1-1; TRBD1 is a possible D gene (5 bases). CDR3 length: 13 amino acids. In germline, CDR1 is LNHDA, CDR2 SQIVND (reference sequence). V was shortened by 7 bases and J by 3 bases, with 12 bases between the two germline ends. The CDR3 protein is CASTLQGDTEAFF. CDR3 in DNA: TGTGCCAGTACCCTTCAGGGCGACACTGAAGCTTTCTTT.

The chain is built from TRBV28 and TRBJ2-1, with 8 bases aligning to TRBD2. The CDR3 is 15 residues long. The trim removed 6 bases at V and 3 bases at J, leaving 7 bases unmatched. The germline V gene has CDR1 MDHEN and CDR2 SYDVKM. The CDR3, as DNA: TGTGCCAGCAGACTTACCGGGACTAGCTACAATGAGCAGTTCTTC. Encoded protein: CASRLTGTSYNEQFF.

There are a few counts of this clone. An end of the junction differs from the germline gene, which may be a read error. The chain employs TRBV19 and TRBJ1-2; D perhaps matches TRBD1 (6 bases). From germline, CDR1 is LNHDA and CDR2 SQIVND (reference sequence). CDR3 length: 13 residues. This chain's CDR3 is CASSQGTGLQERF. As DNA, the CDR3 is TGTGCCAGTAGTCAAGGAACAGGGTTGCAGGAGCGATTC.

This clone was picked up a small number of times. The chain has TRBV28 and TRBJ2-7; unclear D gene. Germline values: CDR1 MDHEN, CDR2 SYDVKM. Trimming removed 8 bases from V and 2 bases from J, with 16 bases in between. The CDR3 sequence is 14 residues long. The chain's CDR3 is CASGQVGFPYEQYF. The CDR3 coding sequence is TGTGCCAGCGGCCAGGTTGGGTTTCCCTACGAGCAGTACTTC.

The chain couples TRBV7-2 to TRBJ2-3; D is undetermined. CDR1 SGHTA and CDR2 FQGNSA come from the germline V gene. Trimming stripped 1 base from V and 1 base from J, with 12 bases between. CDR3 length: 16 residues. CDR3: CASSLVPLGGTDTQYF. CDR3 nucleotides: TGTGCCAGCAGCTTAGTCCCGCTAGGAGGCACAGATACGCAGTATTTT.

The chain links TRBV27 to TRBJ2-1; 12 bases agree with TRBD2. V lost 6 bases to trimming and J lost 7 bases; unmatched junction nucleotides: 1. From germline, CDR1 is MNHEY and CDR2 SMNVEV (reference sequence). This CDR3 has 13 residues. The CDR3 loop is CASRLAGGNEQFF. The CDR3 bases are TGTGCCAGCAGGCTAGCGGGGGGGAATGAGCAGTTCTTC.

V gene TRBV6-5 combines with J gene TRBJ2-3, with D possibly matching TRBD1 (6 bases). This CDR3 comprises 13 residues. V shed 6 bases and J shed 5 bases, with 12 bases lying between them. The germline gives CDR1 MNHEY, CDR2 SVGAGI. The CDR3 region is CASRLTGRDTQYF. The CDR3 nucleotides are TGTGCCAGCAGGCTAACAGGGAGAGATACGCAGTATTTT.

As DNA, the CDR3 is TGTGCCAGCATCCCCGCGGACACAAAGAACACTGAAGCTTTCTTT. Translating it yields CASIPADTKNTEAFF. J is TRBJ1-1 and V is TRBV2; D is possibly TRBD1 (5 bases). Germline values: CDR1 SNHLY, CDR2 FYNNEI. CDR3 length: 15 amino acids. Trimming cost V 7 bases and J 1 base, with 16 bases left between them.

There are a few counts of this clone. The chain combines TRBV15 with TRBJ2-1; 9 bases are shared with TRBD2. The CDR3 contains 13 residues. Trimming cost V 7 bases and J 9 bases; bases outside gene matches: 7. The germline gives CDR1 LNHNV, CDR2 YYDKDF (reference sequence). The CDR3 here is CATTPGLALEQFF. The CDR3 bases are TGTGCCACCACCCCGGGACTAGCTCTTGAGCAGTTCTTC.

This clone appeared a few times. The gene calls are TRBV7-9 and TRBJ1-1; D not certain. Germline CDR1 reads SEHNR; CDR2 reads FQNEAQ (reference sequence). The CDR3 is 15 residues long. Trimming removed 1 base from V and 6 bases from J, with 15 bases in between. The CDR3 reads CASSLVGTEEAEAFF. DNA for the CDR3: TGTGCCAGCAGCTTAGTCGGTACGGAAGAGGCTGAAGCTTTCTTT.

The gene calls are TRBV5-1 and TRBJ2-1; 13 nucleotides match TRBD2. The V gene end was trimmed by 7 bases and the J gene end by 2 bases; junction bases not matched to a gene: 3. This CDR3 contains 15 residues. Germline values: CDR1 SGHRS, CDR2 YFSETQ. The CDR3 DNA follows: TGCGCCAGCTTCGGGACTAGCGGGACCTACAATGAGCAGTTCTTC. It is translated as CASFGTSGTYNEQFF. Looking up the rest from reference TRBV5-1 and TRBJ2-1 gives the full variable domain: KAGVTQTPRYLIKTRGQQVTLSCSPISGHRSVSWYQQTPGQGLQFLFEYFSETQRNKGNFPGRFSGRQFSNSRSEMNVSTLELGDSALYLCASFGTSGTYNEQFFGPGTRLTVL.

The sample holds a few counts of this clone. This chain connects TRBV5-1 to TRBJ2-7; D is possibly TRBD2 (6 bases). The V end was cut by 5 bases, the J end by 0 bases, with 15 bases between. The CDR3 runs to 15 residues. CDR1 is SGHRS, CDR2 YFSETQ, per germline. As DNA, the CDR3 is TGCGCCAGCAGATCCGGGACTGCGAGCTCCTACGAGCAGTACTTC. It encodes CASRSGTASSYEQYF.

This clone was seen a handful of times. The chain links TRBV7-2 to TRBJ2-7; tentative D call: TRBD2 (5 bases). The CDR3 is 14 amino acids. Germline V gives CDR1 SGHTA, CDR2 FQGNSA. Trimming took off 1 base at V and 6 bases at J, with 13 bases between the two ends. The CDR3 region has the DNA TGTGCCAGCAGCTTAGTCCGACACGGAGGCGAGCAGTACTTC. Amino acids: CASSLVRHGGEQYF.

The chain uses TRBV27 and TRBJ2-4; 11 nucleotides align to TRBD2. The CDR3 has 13 residues. In germline, CDR1 is MNHEY, CDR2 SMNVEV (reference sequence). With V trimmed by 6 bases and J by 10 bases, 5 bases remained unmatched. The CDR3 is CASSGTSGLIQYF. The CDR3 coding sequence is TGTGCCAGCAGCGGGACTAGCGGACTGATTCAGTACTTC.

This clone was detected only once. DNA for the CDR3: TGTGCCAGCAGCCAATCAGGTTCACCCCTCCACTTT. Its translation: CASSQSGSPLHF. The chain has TRBV7-9 and TRBJ1-6; D gene uncertain. Trimming removed 5 bases at V and 9 bases at J, with 8 bases between. The CDR3 sequence is 12 residues long. The germline V gene encodes CDR1 SEHNR and CDR2 FQNEAQ (reference sequence).

This clone appeared a few times. The V gene is TRBV19, the J gene TRBJ1-1; D remains unclear. Germline V gives CDR1 LNHDA, CDR2 SQIVND (reference sequence). This CDR3 is 14 amino acids long. V shed 5 bases and J shed 6 bases, with 16 bases lying between them. The CDR3 DNA is TGTGCCAGTAGTCCCTTGGCCGGCGGAGCTGAAGCTTTCTTT. Translation gives CASSPLAGGAEAFF.

This clone was observed a few times. Germline and junction disagree at one end, which may indicate a read error. This chain links TRBV7-9 with TRBJ1-1, with 8 bases identical to TRBD1. The V gene's germline CDR1 is SEHNR and CDR2 FQNEAQ (reference sequence). The CDR3 runs 12 residues. As DNA, the CDR3 is TGTGCCAGCAGTTTAGGACAGGGTGAAGCTTTCTTT. Amino acid sequence: CASSLGQGEAFF.

The gene calls are TRBV9 and TRBJ2-1; 7 nucleotides align to TRBD2. CDR1 is SGDLS and CDR2 is YYNGEE in the germline V gene. V lost 2 bases and J lost 8; bases outside the gene matches: 10. CDR3 length equals 15 residues. Here the CDR3 reads CASSVWRGTPDEQFF. CDR3 DNA: TGTGCCAGCAGCGTGTGGCGGGGGACTCCGGATGAGCAGTTCTTC. Full variable domain (rest looked up from reference TRBV9 and TRBJ2-1): DSGVTQTPKHLITATGQRVTLRCSPRSGDLSVYWYQQSLDQGLQFLIQYYNGEERAKGNILERFSAQQFPDLHSELNLSSLELGDSALYFCASSVWRGTPDEQFFGPGTRLTVL.

This clone was counted between two and nine times. The genes are TRBV9 and TRBJ1-2, with TRBD1 matching over 11 bases. The V gene's germline CDR1 is SGDLS and CDR2 YYNGEE. The trim removed 0 bases at V and 6 bases at J, leaving 1 base unmatched. The CDR3 is 14 amino acids. CDR3 amino acids: CASSVEGQGDGYTF. CDR3 sequence (DNA): TGTGCCAGCAGCGTAGAGGGACAGGGGGATGGCTACACCTTC.